This T cell receptor (beta chain) was sequenced during a study of blood T cell repertoires in COVID-19. Study-wide background: The analysed material was cDNA or gDNA that came from T cells, B-cell-depleted T cells, or PBMCs.

Original data processing: Reference gene primer amplification gave nucleated cell count estimates. Assay: immunoSEQ multiplex PCR; the TCRdb copy retains only in-frame clones and omits some. V and J calls and clone size are copied from that table; D and trimming were computed from the DNA. The sample yields some 260,000 clones, about 86% seen once. Cohorts were assigned according to the clinical history that participants reported. V was cut by 5 bases and J by 6 bases, with 13 bases left in between. Germline CDR1 reads SGHAT; CDR2 reads FQNNGV. The CDR3 is 14 residues long. The sample consisted of PBMCs or T cells enriched from blood (not recorded which). The rearrangement joins TRBV11-2 to TRBJ2-2; perhaps TRBD2 as D (5 bases). This clonotype originated in a man younger than 40 with acute COVID-19. For the CDR3, the DNA is TGTGCCAGCAGCCCCCAACTAGTGGCCGGGGAGCTGTTTTTT. It translates to CASSPQLVAGELFF.